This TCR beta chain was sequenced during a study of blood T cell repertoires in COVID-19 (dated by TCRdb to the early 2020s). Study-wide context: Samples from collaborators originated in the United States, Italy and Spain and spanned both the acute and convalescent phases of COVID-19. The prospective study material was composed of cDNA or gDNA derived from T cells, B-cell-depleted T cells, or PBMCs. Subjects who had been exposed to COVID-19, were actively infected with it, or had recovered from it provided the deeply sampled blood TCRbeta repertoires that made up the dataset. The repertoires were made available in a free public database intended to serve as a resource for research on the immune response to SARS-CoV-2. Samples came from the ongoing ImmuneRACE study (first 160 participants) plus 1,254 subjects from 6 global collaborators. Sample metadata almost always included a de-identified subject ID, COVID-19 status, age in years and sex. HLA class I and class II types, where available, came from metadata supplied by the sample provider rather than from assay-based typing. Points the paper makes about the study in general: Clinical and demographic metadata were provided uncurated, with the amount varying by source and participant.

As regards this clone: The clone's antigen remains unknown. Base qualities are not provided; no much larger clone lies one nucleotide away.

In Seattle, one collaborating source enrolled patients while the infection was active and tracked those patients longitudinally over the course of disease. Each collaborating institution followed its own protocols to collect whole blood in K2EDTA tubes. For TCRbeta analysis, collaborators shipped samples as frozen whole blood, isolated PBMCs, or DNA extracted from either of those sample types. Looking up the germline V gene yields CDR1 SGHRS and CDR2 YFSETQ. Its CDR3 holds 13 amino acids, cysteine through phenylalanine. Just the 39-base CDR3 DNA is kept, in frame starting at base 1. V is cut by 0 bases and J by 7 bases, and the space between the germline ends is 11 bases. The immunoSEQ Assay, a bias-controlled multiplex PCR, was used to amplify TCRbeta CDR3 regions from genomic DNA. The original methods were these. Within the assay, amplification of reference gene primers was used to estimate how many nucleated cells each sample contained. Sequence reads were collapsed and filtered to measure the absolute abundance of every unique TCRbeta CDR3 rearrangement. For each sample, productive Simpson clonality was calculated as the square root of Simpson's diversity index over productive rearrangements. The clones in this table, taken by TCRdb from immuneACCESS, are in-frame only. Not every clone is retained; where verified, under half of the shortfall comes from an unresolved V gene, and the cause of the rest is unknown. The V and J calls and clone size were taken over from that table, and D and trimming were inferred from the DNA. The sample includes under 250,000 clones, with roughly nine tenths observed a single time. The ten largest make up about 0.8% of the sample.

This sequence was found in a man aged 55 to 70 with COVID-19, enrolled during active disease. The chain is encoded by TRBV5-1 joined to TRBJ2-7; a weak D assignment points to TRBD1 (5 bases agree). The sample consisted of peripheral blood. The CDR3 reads CASSLEAGLEQYF. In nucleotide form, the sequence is TGCGCCAGCAGCTTGGAGGCAGGGCTAGAGCAGTACTTC.